The TCR beta chain described here comes from a study of CD8 T cells in ankylosing spondylitis. Libraries of TCR beta came from quantitative 5'-RACE with molecular barcodes. TCRdb redid the calling of the 5' RACE reads with MiXCR, one entry per CDR3 protein. Of under 850,000 distinct CDR3 sequences detected, under 20% appear once; the ten largest clones hold 15% to 20%. Study results and caveats: Roughly eight highly homologous variants made up a TCR beta motif that seemed to typify ankylosing spondylitis blood. Certain motif variants had earlier appeared in reactive arthritis synovial fluid and blood. Matched synovial fluid from ankylosing spondylitis patients was reported to be enriched for disease-linked clones. Disease-associated clones were CD8+ and fairly uncommon in peripheral blood.

A note on this clonotype: The target antigen is unknown.

Germline V gene lookup returns CDR1 SNHLY and CDR2 FYNNEI. V was clipped by 6 bases and J by 9 bases; unmatched bases: 8. The CDR3 length is 15 residues. The TCR was taken from a male donor with ankylosing spondylitis. The rearrangement uses TRBV2 and TRBJ2-1; 13 bases match TRBD2. The sequencing input was blood, either unsorted or a sorted T cell fraction (not recorded which). The CDR3 bases are TGTGCCAGCAGATCCGGGACTAGCGGGACCGTTGAGCAGTTCTTC. Encoded protein: CASRSGTSGTVEQFF.